One and the same sample provided the 9 T cell receptor beta chains below, sequenced in a study of blood T cell repertoires in COVID-19. Method: immunoSEQ multiplex PCR; TCRdb's copy keeps in-frame clones and lacks some. The sample contains more than 150,000 clones, more than 75% of which appear only once. Material for sequencing was peripheral blood. Receptor source: a woman between 70 and 85 years old with COVID-19, enrolled during active disease.

The CDR3 coding sequence is TGTGCCAGCAGTGAAGCGCCAGGGGGCCTTTTTAATGAAAAACTGTTTTTT. Protein: CASSEAPGGLFNEKLFF. V gene TRBV6-1 combines with J gene TRBJ1-4; 8 bases are a match to TRBD1. The CDR3 has 17 amino acids. Germline CDR1 is MNHNS and CDR2 is SASEGT. J was trimmed by 4 bases and V by 0 bases; bases with no gene match: 7.

The chain employs TRBV5-1 and TRBJ2-7; D possibly corresponds to TRBD1 (5 bases). Trimming left V 5 bases short and J 4 bases short, with 19 bases between. The germline CDR1 and CDR2 sequences are SGHRS and YFSETQ. This CDR3 spans 15 amino acids. As DNA, the CDR3 is TGCGCCAGCAGAGAGCAGGGAATGCAAACTTACGAGCAGTACTTC. As protein: CASREQGMQTYEQYF.

The chain employs TRBV7-8 and TRBJ2-6; 8 positions match TRBD1. This CDR3 region has 16 residues. The germline CDR1 and CDR2 sequences are SGHVS and FQNEAQ. Trimming cost V 5 bases and J 0 bases; bases outside gene matches: 3. The CDR3 DNA reads as TGTGCCAGCAGCCTCACAGGGGGCTCTGGGGCCAACGTCCTGACTTTC. Residues: CASSLTGGSGANVLTF.

This clone was seen a single time. This chain joins TRBV3-1 (or the pseudogene TRBV3-2) and TRBJ2-2; unclear D gene. The V gene lost 1 base and the J gene lost 1 base, with 4 bases spanning the gap. This CDR3 contains 14 residues. Germline-derived CDR1 and CDR2 are LGHDT and YNNKEL (reference sequence). CDR3 amino acids: CASSQAQNTGELFF. The DNA for the CDR3 is TGTGCCAGCAGCCAAGCCCAGAACACCGGGGAGCTGTTTTTT.

The chain links TRBV2 to TRBJ2-7; 9 positions agree with TRBD1. V shed 6 bases, J shed 4 bases, and the junction held 7 bases outside the gene matches. CDR1 is SNHLY, CDR2 FYNNEI, per germline. The CDR3 consists of 14 residues. The CDR3 DNA follows: TGTGCCAGCAGAGACGGGACAGGGATATACGAGCAGTACTTC. Translating gives CASRDGTGIYEQYF.

The chain has TRBV19 and TRBJ2-1; 7 bases are a match to TRBD2. Trimming removed 8 bases from V and 10 bases from J; junction bases left unmatched: 8. The CDR3 length is 12 residues. Germline assignment: CDR1 LNHDA and CDR2 SQIVND (reference sequence). CDR3 residues: CASSIGRGEQFF. CDR3 nucleotide sequence: TGTGCCAGTTCTATTGGGCGGGGGGAGCAGTTCTTC.

V gene TRBV30 combines with J gene TRBJ1-1, with D maybe TRBD1 (6 bases). From germline, CDR1 is GTSNPN and CDR2 SVGIG (reference sequence). CDR3 size: 12 residues. Trimming cost V 4 bases and J 5 bases, with 11 bases left between them. CDR3 in DNA: TGTGCCTGGAACAGGGCTGGGACTGAAGCTTTCTTT. As protein: CAWNRAGTEAFF. Full variable domain (outside the CDR3, taken from reference TRBV30 and TRBJ1-1): SQTIHQWPATLVQPVGSPLSLECTVEGTSNPNLYWYRQAAGRGLQLLFYSVGIGQISSEVPQNLSASRPQDRQFILSSKKLLLSDSGFYLCAWNRAGTEAFFGQGTRLTVV.

CDR3 in DNA: TGTGCCAGCAGCCCGAGCCGCTCTGGAAACACCATATATTTT. Protein product: CASSPSRSGNTIYF. The chain is built from TRBV6-5 and TRBJ1-3; D is undetermined. V lost 6 bases, J lost 0 bases, and 9 bases lay in between. The CDR3 runs to 14 residues. CDR1 and CDR2 from the germline V gene are MNHEY and SVGAGI.

The chain recombines TRBV9 with TRBJ2-1, with D tentatively TRBD2 (5 bases). CDR1 SGDLS and CDR2 YYNGEE come from the germline V gene. The length of the CDR3 is 16 residues. V dropped 0 bases and J dropped 2 bases, with 12 bases sitting between them. The CDR3 loop reads CASSVESGWTYNEQFF. The CDR3, as DNA: TGTGCCAGCAGCGTAGAGTCGGGATGGACCTACAATGAGCAGTTCTTC.